These 32 T cell receptor beta chains were all obtained from the same sample, sequenced in a study of radiation and T cells in renal cell carcinoma (TCRdb year 2020). The method behind the library was the immunoSEQ multiplex PCR assay. This immuneACCESS table, as held by TCRdb, lists in-frame sequences with V and J called but not all clones. Of the missing ones, under half trace to an unresolved V gene in checked studies; the others have no known cause. Recorded for this sample are under 200,000 clones; 88% of them occurred a single time. The ten biggest clones cover 11% of the sample. The time point tag for this specimen amounts to: blood 4 weeks post-SBRT, at nephrectomy. The treatment or condition tag for this specimen amounts to: 15 Gy SBRT to primary tumor, nephrectomy 4 weeks later. The material sequenced was blood, taken from a patient whose treatment included radiotherapy and nephrectomy. The receptor source for this set is a woman in her fifties or sixties with renal cell carcinoma.

The CDR3 protein is CASSSESNEQYF. The CDR3 DNA follows: TGTGCCAGCAGCAGTGAGTCGAACGAGCAGTACTTC. The chain joins TRBV5-6 to TRBJ2-7; the D is unclear. The CDR3 contains 12 residues. Germline assignment: CDR1 SGHDT and CDR2 YYEEEE. V lost 4 bases and J 5 bases, leaving 10 bases between the germline ends.

The table lists this clone with a few counts. V gene TRBV9 combines with J gene TRBJ1-6; D perhaps matches TRBD1 (6 bases). This CDR3 has 14 residues. CDR1 is SGDLS, CDR2 YYNGEE, per germline. V lost 4 bases, J lost 5 bases, and 10 bases lay in between. CDR3 amino acids: CASSQGHDNSPLHF. The CDR3 coding sequence is TGTGCCAGCAGCCAGGGACACGATAATTCACCCCTCCACTTT.

V gene TRBV10-2 combines with J gene TRBJ1-2; D is unresolved. Trimming left V 4 bases short and J 8 bases short, with 14 bases between. The CDR3 has 13 residues. CDR1 WSHSY and CDR2 SAAADI come from the germline V gene. The CDR3 reads CASSAGWEGGYTF. The CDR3 nucleotides are TGCGCCAGCAGTGCTGGATGGGAAGGCGGCTACACCTTC.

The chain joins TRBV4-2 to TRBJ1-2; D unclear. From germline, CDR1 is LGHNA and CDR2 YNFKEQ. The CDR3 extends over 14 amino acids. Trimming removed 0 bases at V and 8 bases at J, with 13 bases between. The CDR3 loop is CASSQDLGIRGYTF. CDR3 DNA sequence: TGTGCCAGCAGCCAAGATCTAGGGATTAGGGGCTACACCTTC.

The chain links TRBV5-1 to TRBJ2-6; TRBD1 might be the D (5 bases). The CDR3 is 18 amino acids. Trimming cost V 1 base and J 0 bases, with 14 bases left between them. CDR1 is SGHRS, CDR2 YFSETQ, per germline. The CDR3, as DNA: TGCGCCAGCAGCTTGAGGGCAGGGCTCTACTCTGGGGCCAACGTCCTGACTTTC. Amino acids: CASSLRAGLYSGANVLTF.

J is TRBJ1-3 and V is TRBV4-1, with D unclear. Germline-derived CDR1 and CDR2 are MGHRA and YSYEKL. V was pared by 3 bases and J by 2 bases, with 14 bases between. This CDR3 region has 16 residues. As DNA, the CDR3 is TGCGCCAGCAGCCAGCCCTGGAGGTCTCCTGGAAACACCATATATTTT. Translating gives CASSQPWRSPGNTIYF.

This clone was recorded a few times. This sequence joins TRBV2 and TRBJ1-6; D gene ambiguous. The CDR3 length is 16 residues. Deletions cut 0 bases from V and 5 bases from J, with 11 bases between. The germline gives CDR1 SNHLY, CDR2 FYNNEI. The CDR3 region is CASSEAGGRNNSPLHF. The CDR3, as DNA: TGTGCCAGCAGTGAAGCGGGAGGCCGGAATAATTCACCCCTCCACTTT.

V and J are TRBV7-9 and TRBJ2-3; D unresolved. The CDR3 consists of 16 residues. Trimming shortened V by 5 bases and J by 2 bases, and 17 bases separated the two germline ends. Germline V gives CDR1 SEHNR, CDR2 FQNEAQ (reference sequence). The CDR3 DNA reads TGTGCCAGCAGCCCCCACCTCAGATTAGACACAGATACGCAGTATTTT. It codes for CASSPHLRLDTDTQYF.

In DNA, the CDR3 is TGTGCCAGCAGCCTTAGGACAGGGCGCGAAGAGACCCAGTACTTC. Protein: CASSLRTGREETQYF. The chain links TRBV11-2 to TRBJ2-5; 8 bases are a match to TRBD1. The CDR3 covers 15 residues. The V gene's germline CDR1 is SGHAT and CDR2 FQNNGV. With 5 bases clipped from V and 3 bases from J, the junction kept 8 bases outside the gene matches.

The rearrangement joins TRBV14 to TRBJ2-5; tentatively, D is TRBD2 (6 bases). The CDR3 totals 14 residues. Germline CDR1 reads SGHDN; CDR2 reads FVKESK. Trimming took off 5 bases at V and 6 bases at J, with 16 bases between the two ends. The CDR3 DNA reads as TGTGCCAGCAGCGCTCATGCGGGGAGCCAGACCCAGTACTTC. Protein sequence: CASSAHAGSQTQYF.

This rearrangement joins TRBV19 to TRBJ1-2; 7 bases fit TRBD1. The germline gives CDR1 LNHDA, CDR2 SQIVND (reference sequence). The CDR3 has 12 amino acids. J gave up 3 bases and V 9 bases, and 4 bases lay outside the gene matches. This chain's CDR3 is CASSDRDYGYTF. The CDR3 DNA reads TGTGCCAGCTCCGACAGGGACTATGGCTACACCTTC. Together with reference TRBV19 and TRBJ1-2, the CDR3 gives the full variable domain: DGGITQSPKYLFRKEGQNVTLSCEQNLNHDAMYWYRQDPGQGLRLIYYSQIVNDFQKGDIAEGYSVSREKKESFPLTVTSAQKNPTAFYLCASSDRDYGYTFGSGTRLTVV.

For the CDR3, the DNA is TGTGCCAGCAGCCACCACAACGGGGTTCGCAATCAGCCCCAGCATTTT. Protein product: CASSHHNGVRNQPQHF. The chain combines TRBV4-2 with TRBJ1-5; D is ambiguous. The V end lost 3 bases, the J end lost 2 bases, and 14 bases lay between the germline ends. This CDR3 spans 16 amino acids. Germline lookup yields CDR1 LGHNA and CDR2 YNFKEQ.

The chain employs TRBV30 and TRBJ1-3, with no clear D. Per the germline V gene, CDR1 is GTSNPN and CDR2 is SVGIG (reference sequence). CDR3 length: 13 amino acids. Deletions cut 1 base from V and 9 bases from J, with 13 bases between. CDR3 in amino acids: CAWSAHMGSTIYF. CDR3 nucleotide sequence: TGTGCCTGGAGTGCCCACATGGGTAGCACCATATATTTT. The variable domain in full, completed from reference TRBV30 and TRBJ1-3, reads SQTIHQWPATLVQPVGSPLSLECTVEGTSNPNLYWYRQAAGRGLQLLFYSVGIGQISSEVPQNLSASRPQDRQFILSSKKLLLSDSGFYLCAWSAHMGSTIYFGEGSWLTVV.

The chain joins TRBV6-5 to TRBJ1-1; tentative D call: TRBD1 (6 bases). Germline V gives CDR1 MNHEY, CDR2 SVGAGI. The V and J ends lost 9 bases and 3 bases respectively, with 17 bases between them. The CDR3 covers 14 residues. In nucleotides, the CDR3 is TGTGCCAGACCCCAGGGGTCAGGGGACACTGAAGCTTTCTTT. Translation gives CARPQGSGDTEAFF.

This rearrangement joins TRBV19 to TRBJ2-6; D uncertain. Trimming stripped 6 bases from V and 1 base from J, with 10 bases between. In germline, CDR1 is LNHDA, CDR2 SQIVND (reference sequence). The CDR3 covers 15 residues. DNA for the CDR3: TGTGCCAGTAGCCCCTGGGTGTCTGGGGCCAACGTCCTGACTTTC. Translated, it gives CASSPWVSGANVLTF.

CDR3 residues: CASSQVATNEKLFF. The DNA of the CDR3 is TGCGCCAGCAGCCAGGTAGCAACTAATGAAAAACTGTTTTTT. The chain uses TRBV4-1 and TRBJ1-4; D is unresolved. CDR3 length: 14 residues. Germline V gives CDR1 MGHRA, CDR2 YSYEKL. Trimming stripped 3 bases from V and 0 bases from J, with 5 bases between.

This clone was observed a handful of times. The chain couples TRBV11-2 to TRBJ2-7; 8 bases are a match to TRBD2. This CDR3 region has 15 residues. Germline V gives CDR1 SGHAT, CDR2 FQNNGV. The ends lost 5 bases at V and 4 bases at J; junction bases unmatched: 10. The CDR3: CASSPQRGNTYEQYF. In DNA, the CDR3 is TGTGCCAGCAGCCCACAGCGGGGGAACACTTACGAGCAGTACTTC.

The rearrangement links TRBV5-1 to TRBJ2-7; D is uncertain. The V end lost 4 bases, the J end lost 0 bases, and 11 bases lay between the germline ends. The CDR3 length is 14 residues. The germline gives CDR1 SGHRS, CDR2 YFSETQ. The CDR3 DNA is TGCGCCAGCAGCCCTCAGGAGAGCTCCTACGAGCAGTACTTC. Translation gives CASSPQESSYEQYF.

The chain has TRBV6-5 and TRBJ1-1; 7 positions match TRBD1. The CDR3 totals 15 residues. V lost 2 bases and J lost 2; bases outside the gene matches: 5. The germline V gene has CDR1 MNHEY and CDR2 SVGAGI. In DNA form, the CDR3 reads TGTGCCAGCAGTTACACTCGGGACAGAAACACTGAAGCTTTCTTT. This translates into CASSYTRDRNTEAFF.

The chain combines TRBV29-1 with TRBJ2-7; 7 bases align to TRBD1. The CDR3 contains 13 residues. Per the germline V gene, CDR1 is SQVTM and CDR2 is ANQGSEA. With 5 bases clipped from V and 0 bases from J, the junction kept 4 bases outside the gene matches. CDR3 amino acids: CSVRQGDSYEQYF. Here the CDR3 DNA reads TGCAGCGTTCGCCAGGGGGACTCCTACGAGCAGTACTTC.

This chain links TRBV5-1 with TRBJ1-4; no clear D gene. Germline CDR1 and CDR2: SGHRS and YFSETQ. Trimming removed 7 bases from V and 6 bases from J, with 10 bases in between. This CDR3 spans 12 amino acids. This chain's CDR3 is CASSVNHEKLFF. The CDR3 nucleotides read TGCGCCAGCTCCGTTAATCATGAAAAACTGTTTTTT.

This clone is a singleton in its sample. The gene calls are TRBV7-9 and TRBJ2-3; D is uncertain. The CDR3 spans 14 residues. Germline-derived CDR1 and CDR2 are SEHNR and FQNEAQ (reference sequence). V was cut by 3 bases and J by 0 bases, with 7 bases left in between. CDR3 coding DNA: TGTGCCAGCAGCTTTGCTACTAGCACAGATACGCAGTATTTT. Translating gives CASSFATSTDTQYF.

This sequence joins TRBV6-1 and TRBJ2-7; 8 positions match TRBD1. This CDR3 contains 15 residues. The ends lost 4 bases at V and 2 bases at J; junction bases unmatched: 7. Germline values: CDR1 MNHNS, CDR2 SASEGT. CDR3 nucleotides: TGTGCCAGCAGTGTCCCCTCGGACAGGGCCTACGAGCAGTACTTC. Translated, it gives CASSVPSDRAYEQYF.

The chain is built from TRBV19 and TRBJ1-5; 9 bases map to TRBD1. Germline CDR1 and CDR2: LNHDA and SQIVND (reference sequence). This CDR3 is 15 amino acids long. The ends lost 4 bases at V and 3 bases at J; junction bases unmatched: 4. The CDR3 loop is CASSKGQGNNQPQHF. The DNA for the CDR3 is TGTGCCAGTAGTAAGGGACAGGGAAACAATCAGCCCCAGCATTTT.

The table lists this clone with a count of one. V is TRBV6-1 and J is TRBJ1-1, with 7 bases lining up with TRBD1. CDR1 and CDR2 from the germline V gene are MNHNS and SASEGT. CDR3 length: 14 amino acids. V shed 6 bases and J 0 bases; nucleotides not matched to a gene: 4. CDR3 DNA sequence: TGTGCCAGCAGAAGGGACAGCTTGAACACTGAAGCTTTCTTT. Amino acids: CASRRDSLNTEAFF.

This clone was found a few times. V usage is TRBV19 and J usage is TRBJ1-2; the D is unclear. Trimming took 3 bases from V and 6 from J, leaving 14 bases between them. The CDR3 has 14 amino acids. Germline V gene sequence: CDR1 LNHDA, CDR2 SQIVND (reference sequence). In DNA, the CDR3 is TGTGCCAGTAGTATTCCCCTCCTTGGGGATGGCTACACCTTC. It codes for CASSIPLLGDGYTF.

This chain joins TRBV5-1 and TRBJ1-3; D not resolved. The CDR3 totals 16 residues. V lost 0 bases and J 0 bases, leaving 10 bases between the germline ends. The germline CDR1 and CDR2 sequences are SGHRS and YFSETQ. CDR3 sequence (DNA): TGCGCCAGCAGCTTGGGCGGAGGCCACTCTGGAAACACCATATATTTT. This encodes CASSLGGGHSGNTIYF.

The V call is TRBV28, the J call TRBJ1-2, with 7 bases fitting TRBD1. V was pared by 5 bases and J by 7 bases, with 7 bases of the junction left unmatched. The CDR3 runs to 13 residues. Per germline, CDR1 MDHEN and CDR2 SYDVKM. CDR3 amino acids: CASSRDRVSGYTF. The CDR3 nucleotides read TGTGCCAGCAGTCGTGACAGGGTATCTGGCTACACCTTC.

The chain recombines TRBV5-4 with TRBJ1-1; D possibly corresponds to TRBD1 (5 bases). The CDR3 has 12 amino acids. Germline V lookup: CDR1 SGHNT, CDR2 YYREEE (reference sequence). The V gene lost 4 bases and the J gene lost 10 bases, with 14 bases spanning the gap. CDR3 sequence (DNA): TGTGCCAGCAGCCGGGAGCAGGGCAGAGCTTTCTTT. It specifies CASSREQGRAFF. Variable domain in full (rest from reference TRBV5-4 and TRBJ1-1): ETGVTQSPTHLIKTRGQQVTLRCSSQSGHNTVSWYQQALGQGPQFIFQYYREEENGRGNFPPRFSGLQFPNYSSELNVNALELDDSALYLCASSREQGRAFFGQGTRLTVV.

The CDR3 nucleotides read TGCGCCAGCAGCCAATCCTTAGACAGGGACGCTTTCTTT. Its translation is CASSQSLDRDAFF. The chain links TRBV4-3 to TRBJ1-1, with TRBD1 matching over 7 bases. This CDR3 spans 13 amino acids. V lost 2 bases to trimming and J lost 11 bases; unmatched junction nucleotides: 8. Germline CDR1 and CDR2: LGHNA and YSLEER.

J is TRBJ2-4 and V is TRBV5-1; 10 positions agree with TRBD2. The CDR3 extends over 16 amino acids. Germline assignment: CDR1 SGHRS and CDR2 YFSETQ. Trimming took 4 bases from V and 6 from J; bases not matched to a gene: 10. The CDR3 is CASSLLASGGGNIQYF. As DNA, the CDR3 is TGCGCCAGCAGCCTATTAGCTAGCGGGGGAGGAAACATTCAGTACTTC.

This clone has only a few counts. The V gene is TRBV7-2, the J gene TRBJ1-6, with D possibly matching TRBD1 (5 bases). Trimming pared 1 base from V and 9 bases from J, leaving 16 bases between. Germline CDR1 SGHTA, CDR2 FQGNSA. There are 16 residues in the CDR3. The CDR3 sequence is CASSLGLRRVGSPLHF. CDR3 sequence (DNA): TGTGCCAGCAGCTTAGGGTTGCGCAGGGTGGGTTCACCCCTCCACTTT.